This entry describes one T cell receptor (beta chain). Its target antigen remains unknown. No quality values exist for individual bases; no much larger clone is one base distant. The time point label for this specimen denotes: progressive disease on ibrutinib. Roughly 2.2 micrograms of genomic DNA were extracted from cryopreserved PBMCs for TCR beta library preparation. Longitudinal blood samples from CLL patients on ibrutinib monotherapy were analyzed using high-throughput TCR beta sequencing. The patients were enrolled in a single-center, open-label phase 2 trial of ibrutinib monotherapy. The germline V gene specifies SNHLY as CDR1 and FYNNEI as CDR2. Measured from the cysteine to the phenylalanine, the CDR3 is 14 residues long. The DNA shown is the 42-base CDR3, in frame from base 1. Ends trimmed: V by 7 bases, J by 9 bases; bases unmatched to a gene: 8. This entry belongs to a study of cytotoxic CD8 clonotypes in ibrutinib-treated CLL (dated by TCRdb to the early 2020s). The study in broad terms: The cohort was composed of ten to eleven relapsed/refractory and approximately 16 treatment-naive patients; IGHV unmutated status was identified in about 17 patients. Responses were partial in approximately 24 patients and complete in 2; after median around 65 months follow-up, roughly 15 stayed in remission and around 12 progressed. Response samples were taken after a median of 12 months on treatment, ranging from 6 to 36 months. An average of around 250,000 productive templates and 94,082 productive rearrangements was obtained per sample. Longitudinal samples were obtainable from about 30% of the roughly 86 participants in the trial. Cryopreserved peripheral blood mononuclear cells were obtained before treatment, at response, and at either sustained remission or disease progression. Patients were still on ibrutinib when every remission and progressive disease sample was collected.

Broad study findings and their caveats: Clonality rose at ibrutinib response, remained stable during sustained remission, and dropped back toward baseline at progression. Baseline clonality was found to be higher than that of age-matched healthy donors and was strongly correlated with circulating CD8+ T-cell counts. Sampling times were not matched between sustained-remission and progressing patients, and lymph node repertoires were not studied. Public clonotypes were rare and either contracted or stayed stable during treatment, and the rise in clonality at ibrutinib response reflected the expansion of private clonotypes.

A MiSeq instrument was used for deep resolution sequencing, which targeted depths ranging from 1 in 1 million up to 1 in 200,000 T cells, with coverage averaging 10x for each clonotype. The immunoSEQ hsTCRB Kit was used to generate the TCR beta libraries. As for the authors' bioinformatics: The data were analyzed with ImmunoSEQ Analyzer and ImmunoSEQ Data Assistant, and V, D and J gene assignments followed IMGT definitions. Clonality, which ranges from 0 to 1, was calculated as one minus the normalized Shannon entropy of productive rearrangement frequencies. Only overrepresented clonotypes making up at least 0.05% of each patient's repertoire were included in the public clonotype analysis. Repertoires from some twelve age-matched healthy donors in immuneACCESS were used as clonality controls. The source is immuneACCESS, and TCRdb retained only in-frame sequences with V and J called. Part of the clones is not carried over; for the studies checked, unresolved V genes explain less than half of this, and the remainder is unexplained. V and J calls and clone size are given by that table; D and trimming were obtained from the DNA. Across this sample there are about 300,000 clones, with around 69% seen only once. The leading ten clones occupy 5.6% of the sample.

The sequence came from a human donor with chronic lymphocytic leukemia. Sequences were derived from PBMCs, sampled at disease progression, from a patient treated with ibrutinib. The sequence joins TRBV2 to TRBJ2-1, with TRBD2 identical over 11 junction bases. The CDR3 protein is CASKTSGSFSEQFF. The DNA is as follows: TGTGCCAGCAAAACTAGCGGGAGTTTTAGTGAGCAGTTCTTC. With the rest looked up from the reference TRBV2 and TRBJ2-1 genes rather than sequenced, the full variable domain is EPEVTQTPSHQVTQMGQEVILRCVPISNHLYFYWYRQILGQKVEFLVSFYNNEISEKSEIFDDQFSVERPDGSNFTLKIRSTKLEDSAMYFCASKTSGSFSEQFFGPGTRLTVL.